The clone carrying this TCR beta chain has a handful of counts. What it binds is not known. This same CDR3 is encoded by further DNA sequences in the sample. The entry originates in a study of beta chain features in type 1 diabetes. Study summary: Investigators examined roughly 99,000,000 sorted cells across all samples.

Notes on the study in general: In every one of the four CD4+ subsets, TCRB CDR3s were moderately but significantly shorter in Type 1 diabetes patients. Patients' naive, central memory and regulatory TCRB repertoires appeared more alike than those of healthy donors.

cDNA synthesis used the whole RNA isolate, giving expressed TCRB sequences. Method: immunoSEQ multiplex PCR; TCRdb's copy keeps in-frame clones and lacks some. The repertoire holds roughly 500,000 clones, with more than 9.5% as singletons. The CDR3 runs 16 residues. Germline CDR1 reads SGDLS; CDR2 reads YYNGEE. The trim removed 0 bases at V and 0 bases at J, leaving 3 bases unmatched. The chain is built from TRBV9 and TRBJ2-1, with 7 bases lining up with TRBD2. The sample comprised naive CD4+ T cells from blood. This receptor was taken from a woman between 18 and 29 years old in good health. As DNA, the CDR3 is TGTGCCAGCAGCGTAGGAGGCGGGAGCTCCTACAATGAGCAGTTCTTC. This encodes CASSVGGGSSYNEQFF.